A selection of T cell receptor beta chains follows, all from one sample in a study of blood T cell repertoires in COVID-19. Assay used: immunoSEQ multiplex PCR; TCRdb lists only in-frame clones, some missing. Of about 200,000 clones listed, approximately 84% were seen once; the top ten hold about 4.8%. Material for sequencing was peripheral blood. These receptors came from a man aged 50 to 59 with acute or convalescent COVID-19. Both conserved end residues are part of each CDR3. D genes are given only for firm matches. Only part of the rows carry a size: once, few, many, or a class if the clone is expanded.

j_gene: TRBJ2-7; v_gene: TRBV11-2; abundance: .; d_gene: .; CDR3nt: TGTGCCAGCAGCCGCCCTCGGGTTCTCTACGAGCAGTACTTC; CDR3aa: CASSRPRVLYEQYF
j_gene: TRBJ1-6; v_gene: TRBV7-8; abundance: .; d_gene: TRBD1; CDR3nt: TGTGCCAGCAGCCGGGCACCGGGGACAGGTACCCCCCGCTATAATTCACCCCTCCACTTT; CDR3aa: CASSRAPGTGTPRYNSPLHF
j_gene: TRBJ1-1; v_gene: TRBV18; abundance: once; d_gene: .; CDR3nt: TGTGCCAGCTCACCACTCCAGGGGCGCGGCACTGAAGCTTTCTTT; CDR3aa: CASSPLQGRGTEAFF
j_gene: TRBJ1-1; v_gene: TRBV5-4; abundance: .; d_gene: .; CDR3nt: TGTGCCAGCAGGCCACAGGGACCCTTGAACACTGAAGCTTTCTTT; CDR3aa: CASRPQGPLNTEAFF
j_gene: TRBJ1-5; v_gene: TRBV5-8; abundance: .; d_gene: TRBD1; CDR3nt: TGTGCCAGCAGCGGGGGACAGGGGCGGAGGCAGCCCCAGCATTTT; CDR3aa: CASSGGQGRRQPQHF
j_gene: TRBJ1-2; v_gene: TRBV6-5; abundance: few; d_gene: .; CDR3nt: TGTGCCAGCAGTTACTCGACCGGGGGACTCGATGGCTACACCTTC; CDR3aa: CASSYSTGGLDGYTF
j_gene: TRBJ2-3; v_gene: TRBV12-2; abundance: .; d_gene: .; CDR3nt: TGTGCAAGTCGCTTAGTGGACAGGGGGCAGGGCACAGATACGCAGTATTTT; CDR3aa: CASRLVDRGQGTDTQYF
j_gene: TRBJ2-3; v_gene: TRBV5-8; abundance: .; d_gene: .; CDR3nt: TGTGCCAGCAGCTTGGCCGGGGTAACGCTTAGCACAGATACGCAGTATTTT; CDR3aa: CASSLAGVTLSTDTQYF
j_gene: TRBJ2-2; v_gene: TRBV9; abundance: .; d_gene: TRBD2; CDR3nt: TGTGCCAGCAGCCTCACCCCGTCGATTGTCGGGGGGACGCAGACCGGGGAGCTGTTTTTT; CDR3aa: CASSLTPSIVGGTQTGELFF
j_gene: TRBJ2-2; v_gene: TRBV6-5; abundance: .; d_gene: TRBD2; CDR3nt: TGTGCCAGCAGTTACTCGGTTAGCGGGGGGCCCGGGGAGCTGTTTTTT; CDR3aa: CASSYSVSGGPGELFF
j_gene: TRBJ1-1; v_gene: TRBV6-1; abundance: .; d_gene: TRBD1; CDR3nt: TGTGCCAGCAGTGAAAAGGGACAGGCGGGGAGAAGGACTGAAGCTTTCTTT; CDR3aa: CASSEKGQAGRRTEAFF
j_gene: TRBJ2-7; v_gene: TRBV5-1; abundance: .; d_gene: TRBD2; CDR3nt: TGCGCCAGCAGCTTTTTGGCCGGGACTAGCGGCTTCTACGAGCAGTACTTC; CDR3aa: CASSFLAGTSGFYEQYF
j_gene: TRBJ1-5; v_gene: TRBV19; abundance: .; d_gene: .; CDR3nt: TGTGCCAGTAGTGTAAGACAGTTAGTTCGAAATCAGCCCCAGCATTTT; CDR3aa: CASSVRQLVRNQPQHF
j_gene: TRBJ2-5; v_gene: TRBV5-4; abundance: .; d_gene: TRBD1; CDR3nt: TGTGCCAGCAGCCCACCCGGGACAGGGGGGGAGACCCAGTACTTC; CDR3aa: CASSPPGTGGETQYF
j_gene: TRBJ1-1; v_gene: TRBV7-9; abundance: .; d_gene: .; CDR3nt: TGTGCCAGCAGCCGAGACAGATACACTGAAGCTTTCTTT; CDR3aa: CASSRDRYTEAFF
j_gene: TRBJ2-7; v_gene: TRBV9; abundance: .; d_gene: TRBD2; CDR3nt: TGTGCCAGCATCCCGCTTGGACTAGCGGGGGTTTTCGAGCAGTACTTC; CDR3aa: CASIPLGLAGVFEQYF
j_gene: TRBJ1-4; v_gene: TRBV27; abundance: .; d_gene: .; CDR3nt: TGTGCCAGCGGCCCCGCCGGGGGGGTTCTCGAAAAACTGTTTTTT; CDR3aa: CASGPAGGVLEKLFF
j_gene: TRBJ1-3; v_gene: TRBV7-9; abundance: .; d_gene: .; CDR3nt: TGTGCCAGCAGCTTAGGTTGGCAGGGCGAAAACACCATATATTTT; CDR3aa: CASSLGWQGENTIYF
j_gene: TRBJ1-2; v_gene: TRBV27; abundance: .; d_gene: TRBD1; CDR3nt: TGTGCCAGCAGTTTCGGACAGGGTACCGGCTACACCTTC; CDR3aa: CASSFGQGTGYTF
j_gene: TRBJ1-4; v_gene: TRBV5-4; abundance: few; d_gene: .; CDR3nt: TGTGCCAGCAGTACGGGGATGAAGGAAGAAAAACTGTTTTTT; CDR3aa: CASSTGMKEEKLFF
j_gene: TRBJ2-1; v_gene: TRBV5-1; abundance: once; d_gene: .; CDR3nt: TGCGCCAGCAGCTCCGCGGGGACCTACAATGAGCAGTTCTTC; CDR3aa: CASSSAGTYNEQFF
j_gene: TRBJ1-2; v_gene: TRBV10-3; abundance: few; d_gene: .; CDR3nt: TGTGCCATCAGTGCCACCGGGACAAATGGCTACACCTTC; CDR3aa: CAISATGTNGYTF
j_gene: TRBJ2-3; v_gene: TRBV18; abundance: .; d_gene: .; CDR3nt: TGTGCCAGCTCACCACCCGGGACTCCAGATACGCAGTATTTT; CDR3aa: CASSPPGTPDTQYF
j_gene: TRBJ1-1; v_gene: TRBV5-1; abundance: .; d_gene: TRBD1; CDR3nt: TGCGCCAGCAGGACCACAGGGGCAGCTTTCTTT; CDR3aa: CASRTTGAAFF
j_gene: TRBJ1-2; v_gene: TRBV6-5; abundance: .; d_gene: .; CDR3nt: TGTGCCAGCAGTTACAACAATAACTATGGCTACACCTTC; CDR3aa: CASSYNNNYGYTF
j_gene: TRBJ1-5; v_gene: TRBV19; abundance: .; d_gene: .; CDR3nt: TGTGCCACAAAGACCCGGGTCGCCTATCAGCCCCAGCATTTT; CDR3aa: CATKTRVAYQPQHF
j_gene: TRBJ2-6; v_gene: TRBV7-6; abundance: once; d_gene: .; CDR3nt: TGTGCCAGCAGCTTAACCCTAGCTTCTGGGGCCAACGTCCTGACTTTC; CDR3aa: CASSLTLASGANVLTF
j_gene: TRBJ1-3; v_gene: TRBV29-1; abundance: .; d_gene: TRBD1; CDR3nt: TGCAGCGTGGGGACAGCCAACTCTGGAAACACCATATATTTT; CDR3aa: CSVGTANSGNTIYF
j_gene: TRBJ2-6; v_gene: TRBV19; abundance: once; d_gene: TRBD1; CDR3nt: TGTGCCAGTGGGGACAGGGCGGAATCTGGGGCCAACGTCCTGACTTTC; CDR3aa: CASGDRAESGANVLTF